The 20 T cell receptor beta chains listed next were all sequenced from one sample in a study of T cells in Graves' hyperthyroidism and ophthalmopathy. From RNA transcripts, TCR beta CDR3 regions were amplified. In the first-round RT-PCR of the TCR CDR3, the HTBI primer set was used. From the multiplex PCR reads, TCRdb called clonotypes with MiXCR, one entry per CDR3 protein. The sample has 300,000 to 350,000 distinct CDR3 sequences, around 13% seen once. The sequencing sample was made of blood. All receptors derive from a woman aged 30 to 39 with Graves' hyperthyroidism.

CDR3 coding DNA: TGCGCCAGCAGTGAGTCGATGCTAGCGACGAATGAGCAGTTCTTC. Translation gives CASSESMLATNEQFF. The chain combines TRBV10-1 with TRBJ2-1; possibly TRBD2 for D (6 bases). Trimming shortened V by 0 bases and J by 7 bases, and 13 bases separated the two germline ends. Germline-derived CDR1 and CDR2 are WNHNN and SYGVQD (reference sequence). The CDR3 is 15 amino acids.

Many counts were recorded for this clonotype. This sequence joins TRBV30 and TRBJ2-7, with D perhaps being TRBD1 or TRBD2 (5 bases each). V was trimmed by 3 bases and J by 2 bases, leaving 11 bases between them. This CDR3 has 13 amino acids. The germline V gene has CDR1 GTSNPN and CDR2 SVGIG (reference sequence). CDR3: CAWRDRGPYEQYF. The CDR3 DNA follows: TGTGCCTGGAGGGACCGGGGCCCCTACGAGCAGTACTTC. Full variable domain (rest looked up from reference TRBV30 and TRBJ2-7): SQTIHQWPATLVQPVGSPLSLECTVEGTSNPNLYWYRQAAGRGLQLLFYSVGIGQISSEVPQNLSASRPQDRQFILSSKKLLLSDSGFYLCAWRDRGPYEQYFGPGTRLTVT.

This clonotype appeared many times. The CDR3 DNA follows: TGCAGTGCCGTGGGCAGTTCCTACGAGCAGTACTTC. This encodes CSAVGSSYEQYF. The rearrangement uses TRBV20-1 and TRBJ2-7; unclear D gene. CDR1 and CDR2 (germline): DFQATT, SNEGSKA (reference sequence). The length of the CDR3 is 12 residues. Trimming removed 6 bases from V and 1 base from J, with 10 bases in between.

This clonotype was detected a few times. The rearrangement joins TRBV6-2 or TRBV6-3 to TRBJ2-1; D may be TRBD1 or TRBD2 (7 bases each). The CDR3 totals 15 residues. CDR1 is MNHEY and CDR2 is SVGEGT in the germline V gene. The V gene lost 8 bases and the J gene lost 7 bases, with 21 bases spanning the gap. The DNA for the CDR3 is TGTGCCAGCTGTACCGGACAGGCGGGGGATAATGAGCAGTTCTTC. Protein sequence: CASCTGQAGDNEQFF.

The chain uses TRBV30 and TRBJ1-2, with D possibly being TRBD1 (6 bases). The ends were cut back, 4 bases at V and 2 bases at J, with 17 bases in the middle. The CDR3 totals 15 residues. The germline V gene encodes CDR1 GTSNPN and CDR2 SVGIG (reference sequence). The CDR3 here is CAWNIGQPPNYGYTF. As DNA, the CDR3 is TGTGCCTGGAATATCGGACAGCCTCCCAACTATGGCTACACCTTC.

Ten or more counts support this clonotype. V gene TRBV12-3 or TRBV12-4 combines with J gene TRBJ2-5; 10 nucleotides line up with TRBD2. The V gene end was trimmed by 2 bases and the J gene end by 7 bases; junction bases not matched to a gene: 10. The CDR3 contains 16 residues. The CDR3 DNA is TGTGCCAGCAGTTTATCACTAGCGGGAAGGACCGCGACCCAGTACTTC. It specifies CASSLSLAGRTATQYF.

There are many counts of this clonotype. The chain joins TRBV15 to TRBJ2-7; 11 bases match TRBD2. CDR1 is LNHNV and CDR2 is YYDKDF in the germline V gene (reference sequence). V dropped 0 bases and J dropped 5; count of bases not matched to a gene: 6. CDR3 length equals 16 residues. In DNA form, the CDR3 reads TGTGCCACCAGCAGAGATATAGCGGGAGGGCTCGACGAGCAGTACTTC. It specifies CATSRDIAGGLDEQYF. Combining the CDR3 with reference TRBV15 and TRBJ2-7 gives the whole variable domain DAMVIQNPRYQVTQFGKPVTLSCSQTLNHNVMYWYQQKSSQAPKLLFHYYDKDFNNEADTPDNFQSRRPNTSFCFLDIRSPGLGDTAMYLCATSRDIAGGLDEQYFGPGTRLTVT.

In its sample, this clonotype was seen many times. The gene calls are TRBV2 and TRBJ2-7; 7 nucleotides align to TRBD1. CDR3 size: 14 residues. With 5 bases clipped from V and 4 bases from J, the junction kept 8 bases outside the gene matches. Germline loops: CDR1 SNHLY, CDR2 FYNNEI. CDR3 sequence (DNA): TGTGCCAGCAGTCAGGGGCGACAGGGTTACGAGCAGTACTTC. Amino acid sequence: CASSQGRQGYEQYF.

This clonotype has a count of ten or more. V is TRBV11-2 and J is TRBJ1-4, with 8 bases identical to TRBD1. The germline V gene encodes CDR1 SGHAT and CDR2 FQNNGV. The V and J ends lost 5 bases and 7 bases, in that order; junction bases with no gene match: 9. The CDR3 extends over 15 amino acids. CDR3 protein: CASSLQGATGEKLFF. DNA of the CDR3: TGTGCCAGCAGCCTGCAGGGGGCCACAGGTGAAAAACTGTTTTTT.

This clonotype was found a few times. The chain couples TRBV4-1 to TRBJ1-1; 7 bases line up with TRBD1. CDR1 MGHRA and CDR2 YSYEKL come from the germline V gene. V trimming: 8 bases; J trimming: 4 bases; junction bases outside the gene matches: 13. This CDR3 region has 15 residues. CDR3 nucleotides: TGCGCCAGCGCACGACAGGGCGGTCGGAGCACTGAAGCTTTCTTT. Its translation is CASARQGGRSTEAFF.

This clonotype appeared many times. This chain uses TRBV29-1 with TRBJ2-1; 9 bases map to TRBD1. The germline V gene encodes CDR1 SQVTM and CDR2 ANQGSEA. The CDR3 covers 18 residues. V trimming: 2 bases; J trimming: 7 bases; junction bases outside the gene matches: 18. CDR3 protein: CSVETSELGTGNFNEQFF. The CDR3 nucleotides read TGCAGCGTTGAAACATCCGAACTAGGGACAGGGAATTTTAATGAGCAGTTCTTC.

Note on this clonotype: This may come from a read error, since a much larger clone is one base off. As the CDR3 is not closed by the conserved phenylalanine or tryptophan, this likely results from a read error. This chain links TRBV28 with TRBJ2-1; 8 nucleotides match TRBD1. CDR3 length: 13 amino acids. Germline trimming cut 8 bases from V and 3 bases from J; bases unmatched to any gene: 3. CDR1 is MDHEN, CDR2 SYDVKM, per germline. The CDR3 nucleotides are TGTGCCAGCGGAACAGGGGGCTACAATGAGCAGTTCCTC. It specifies CASGTGGYNEQFL.

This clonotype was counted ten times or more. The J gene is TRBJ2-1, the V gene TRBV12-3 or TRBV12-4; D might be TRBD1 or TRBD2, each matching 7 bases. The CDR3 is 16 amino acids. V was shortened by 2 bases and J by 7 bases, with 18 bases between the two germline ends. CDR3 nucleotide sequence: TGTGCCAGCAGTTTATTCATGGCAGGGGGGGGTAATGAGCAGTTCTTC. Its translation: CASSLFMAGGGNEQFF.

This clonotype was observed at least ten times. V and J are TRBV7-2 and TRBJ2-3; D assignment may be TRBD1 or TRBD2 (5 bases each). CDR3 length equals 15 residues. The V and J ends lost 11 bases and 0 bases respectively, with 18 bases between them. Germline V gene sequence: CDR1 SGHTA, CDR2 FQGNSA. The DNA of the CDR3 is TGTGCCTGCGATGGGACGCTCTCTAGCACAGATACGCAGTATTTT. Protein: CACDGTLSSTDTQYF.

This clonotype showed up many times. The CDR3 loop reads CAVRLAGYNEQFF. The CDR3 DNA reads TGTGCCGTCCGACTAGCGGGTTACAATGAGCAGTTCTTC. V and J are TRBV27 and TRBJ2-1, with 10 bases fitting TRBD2. The V and J ends lost 11 bases and 4 bases, in that order; junction bases with no gene match: 5. The CDR3 runs 13 residues. Per germline, CDR1 MNHEY and CDR2 SMNVEV (reference sequence).

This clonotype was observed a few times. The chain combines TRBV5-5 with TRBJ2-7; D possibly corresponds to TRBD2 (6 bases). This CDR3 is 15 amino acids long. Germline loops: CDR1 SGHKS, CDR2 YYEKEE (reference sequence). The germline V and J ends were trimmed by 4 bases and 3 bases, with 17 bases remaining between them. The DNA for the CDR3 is TGTGCCAGCAGCGCCGCGGGGTCTCTAGGCTACGAGCAGTACTTC. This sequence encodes CASSAAGSLGYEQYF.

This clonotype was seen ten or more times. The CDR3 bases are TGTGCCAGCAGTTACTCCGGAAGGACAGATACGCAGTATTTT. It codes for CASSYSGRTDTQYF. The chain has TRBV6-6 and TRBJ2-3, with unresolved D. This CDR3 comprises 14 residues. Germline V gene sequence: CDR1 MNHNY, CDR2 SVGAGI (reference sequence). Trimming removed 0 bases from V and 3 bases from J, with 7 bases in between.

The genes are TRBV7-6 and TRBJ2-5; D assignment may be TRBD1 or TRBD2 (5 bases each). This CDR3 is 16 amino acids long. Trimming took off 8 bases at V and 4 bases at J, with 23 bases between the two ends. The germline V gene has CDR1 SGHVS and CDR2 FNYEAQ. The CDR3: CASGAGRGSYGETQYF. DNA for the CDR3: TGTGCCAGCGGGGCAGGGAGAGGATCGTACGGAGAGACCCAGTACTTC.

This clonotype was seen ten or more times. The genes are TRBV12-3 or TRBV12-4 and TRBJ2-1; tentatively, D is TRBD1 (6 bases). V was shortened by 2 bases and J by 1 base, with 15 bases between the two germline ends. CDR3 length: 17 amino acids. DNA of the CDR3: TGTGCCAGCAGTTTATCTAGAGGGGGTCTGTCCTACAATGAGCAGTTCTTC. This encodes CASSLSRGGLSYNEQFF.

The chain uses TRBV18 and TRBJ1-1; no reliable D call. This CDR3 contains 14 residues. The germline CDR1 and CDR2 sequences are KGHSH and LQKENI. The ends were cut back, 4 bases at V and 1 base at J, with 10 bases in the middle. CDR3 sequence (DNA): TGTGCCAGCTCACAAGCTCATCAGAACACTGAAGCTTTCTTT. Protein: CASSQAHQNTEAFF.